This T cell receptor beta chain was captured by sequencing in a study of shared clonotypes between healthy human individuals (dated by TCRdb to 2018 to 2021). Turning to the overall study: The cohort included a few men and a couple of women between 18 and 49 years of age. For each donor, CD4 naive and CD4 memory were each run on three plates, CD8 naive on two plates, and CD8 memory on one plate. Blood TCR repertoires of about 5 healthy adults were deeply sequenced to estimate repertoire size and the extent of clonotype sharing between individuals. Different laboratories and diverse techniques were used to prepare libraries and sequence TCR repertoires, to increase sequencing depth and limit assay-specific biases. Per donor, leukapheresis produced somewhere between about 0.94 and 9 billion PBMCs. General study outcomes and caveats: Sampling was restricted to blood, and TCR repertoires in tissues likely differ from the TCR repertoires found in blood. When a handful of donors were compared, the shared fraction of clonotypes was around 5.1% for naive CD4, over 3% for naive CD8, roughly 2.5% for memory CD4, and roughly 0.43% for memory CD8. Naive subsets generally had larger estimated clonotype richness than memory subsets. Rarefaction of sorted-subset datasets indicated incomplete sequencing despite the large sequencing depth. Based on pairwise subsampling, the degree of clonotype sharing among donors was expected to be affected by sequencing depth. The small number of donors limited the genetic and exposure-history diversity represented. Clonotypes shared by all four sorted-subset donors showed higher generation probabilities than non-shared clonotypes.

The donors were healthy, HIV-negative adults who had no recently reported acute infections or vaccinations. Every donor was a Caucasian adult living in Nashville, Tennessee, USA. CD4+ T cells were enriched by magnetic negative selection; naive cells were then positively selected on CD45RA, and the negative fraction formed the memory subset. Blood was obtained by leukapheresis, after which PBMCs were separated by Ficoll-Histopaque density gradient centrifugation and cryopreserved in liquid nitrogen vapor phase. Purity and quantity of every magnetically sorted T cell population were checked by analytical flow cytometry. Genomic DNA was isolated from each sorted fraction and quantified by UV absorbance on a Nanodrop 2000c. This clone was observed a single time. It has no known antigen specificity. Base qualities are not at hand, and no much larger clone is one base apart. Using the deep immunoSEQ assay, TCR CDR3 regions were amplified from genomic DNA by multiplex PCR. Extracted genomic DNA from each cell subset was spread evenly across all wells of several immunoSEQ 96-well plates, with each plate serving as a replicate. For sorted subsets, about 220 ng of genomic DNA, equivalent to roughly 30,000 T cell genomes, went into each replicate PCR. The purified libraries were quantified using a Qubit 3.0 fluorometer, sized with a Bioanalyzer 2100, and then quantified again using the KAPA Library Quantification kit. Every immunoSEQ 96-well plate was sequenced on a separate single-read 150-cycle Illumina NextSeq 550 flow cell. From the authors' description of their analysis: The immunoSEQ output contained only junctional sequences without quality scores, so filtering could not match that applied to full-length reads. To assign V/J genes and CDR3, sequences were annotated using PyIR, a Python wrapper for IgBLAST v1.9, with IMGT germline references. Reads were removed for weak V/J assignments (E-value above 1e-6), missing CDR3, stop codons, out-of-frame junctions, or ambiguous translated residues. V3J clonotypes were defined by identical inferred V gene, J gene, and CDR3 amino acid sequence. The percentage overlap between two repertoires was calculated by dividing the number of shared unique clonotypes by the size of the smaller repertoire. Richness of each repertoire was evaluated using RTK rarefaction, the Chao1 estimator, and Recon v2.1 estimates of unobserved clonotypes. For all TCRbeta clonotypes obtained by the gDNA method from a handful of donors, generation probabilities were computed with OLGA. What TCRdb holds here is the immuneACCESS table cut down to in-frame rearrangements. Part of the clones is not present; checked against another copy, under half of the missing clones reflect an unresolved V gene, and the others are unexplained. V and J calls plus clone size are reproduced from that table; the DNA served to infer D and trimming. Within this sample are under 1,900,000 clones, with less than 99% of them counted one time only. Approximately 0.4% of the sample is held by the ten biggest clonotypes.

This clonotype was obtained from a man in his thirties or forties in good health. Sequenced material: naive CD4+ T cells sorted from blood. According to the study, the label for this sample's cell subset or site signals: CD45RA+ positively selected.

CDR3 reads: CASSRDRGRSGELFF. The nucleotide sequence reads as follows: TGTGCCAGTAGTCGGGACAGGGGGCGGTCCGGGGAGCTGTTTTTT. This sequence uses TRBV19 and TRBJ2-2, with 12 junctional bases fitting TRBD1. The CDR3, cysteine through phenylalanine, is 15 amino acids long. Just CDR3 DNA is preserved here, 45 bases in frame from base 1. Ends trimmed: V by 5 bases, J by 6 bases; bases unmatched to a gene: 4. The germline V gene (reference sequence) gives CDR1 as LNHDA and CDR2 as SQIVND.